Only a few counts were recorded for the clone carrying this T cell receptor (beta chain). Antigen specificity is unknown. V lost 5 bases, J lost 0 bases, and 21 bases lay in between. The CDR3 has 18 residues. Germline V gene lookup returns CDR1 SGHTA and CDR2 FQGNSA. The data were taken from a study of OX40 agonist ivuxolimab in advanced cancers. Study overall: The study treated patients with ivuxolimab, an agonistic anti-OX40 (CD134) antibody. Patients assigned to dose escalation were diagnosed with hepatocellular carcinoma, melanoma, renal cell or head and neck cancer. Study-level results: Researchers report that CD8+ T cells had, on average, more expanded clones than CD4+.

Only in-frame clones appear in the TCRdb table, and some are missing; sequencing was by immunoSEQ multiplex PCR. Of 94,000 or so clones in the sample, more than 80% were seen once. The rearrangement joins TRBV7-2 to TRBJ2-3; either TRBD1 or TRBD2 may fit D (6 bases each). The material was CD4+ or CD8+ T cells sorted from blood, obtained in a trial of the OX40 agonist ivuxolimab. The TCR was taken from an adult with an advanced solid tumor such as melanoma, head and neck, liver or kidney cancer. This chain's CDR3 is CASSQTRGAGSSTDTQYF. The CDR3 bases are TGTGCCAGCAGCCAAACTAGGGGGGCGGGATCAAGCACAGATACGCAGTATTTT.